The 18 T cell receptor beta chains reported below all come from one sample, sequenced in a study of glioma-infiltrating T cells after dendritic cell vaccination. Time point denoted: after dendritic cell vaccination, including at tumor progression/relapse. Using immunoSEQ multiplex PCR, the repertoire was profiled, and TCRdb retains in-frame clones only, with some absent. The repertoire holds tens of thousands of clones, approximately 81% seen once, with under 8.5% in the top ten. The sequenced sample was blood, obtained after dendritic cell vaccination. These receptor sequences come from a human donor with glioblastoma.

Worth noting for this clone: Germline and junction disagree at one end, which may indicate a read error. The CDR3 sequence: CSVAGNTDTQYF. The CDR3 bases are TGCTCGGTAGCGGGGAACACAGATACGCAGTATTTT. V and J are TRBV7-9 and TRBJ2-3; TRBD2 agrees at 8 bases. This CDR3 has 12 residues. Looked up from germline, CDR1 is SEHNR and CDR2 is FQNEAQ (reference sequence). Filled out from reference TRBV7-9 and TRBJ2-3, the complete variable domain reads DTGVSQNPRHKITKRGQNVTFRCDPISEHNRLYWYRQTLGQGPEFLTYFQNEAQLEKSRLLSDRFSAERPKGSFSTLEIQRTEQGDSAMYLCSVAGNTDTQYFGPGTRLTVL.

This rearrangement joins TRBV27 to TRBJ1-2; TRBD1 agrees at 8 bases. V was pared by 5 bases and J by 1 base, with 12 bases of the junction left unmatched. CDR1 and CDR2 from the germline V gene are MNHEY and SMNVEV (reference sequence). This CDR3 region has 17 residues. As DNA, the CDR3 is TGTGCCAGCAGTGGAAATGCAGGGGGCTCGGGTAACTATGGCTACACCTTC. This gives the protein CASSGNAGGSGNYGYTF.

CDR3 region: CASSQEVGLASYEQYF. The CDR3 nucleotides are TGCGCCAGCAGCCAAGAAGTGGGCCTAGCCAGCTACGAGCAGTACTTC. The V and J genes are TRBV4-1 and TRBJ2-7; D is possibly TRBD2 (5 bases). The CDR3 is 16 residues long. From germline, CDR1 is MGHRA and CDR2 YSYEKL. Trimming took off 0 bases at V and 3 bases at J, with 15 bases between the two ends.

The DNA of the CDR3 is TGTGCCAGCAGCCGACAGGCTAAATCCTACGAGCAGTACTTC. Protein: CASSRQAKSYEQYF. The chain employs TRBV6-5 and TRBJ2-7; TRBD1 is a possible D gene (6 bases). The germline V gene encodes CDR1 MNHEY and CDR2 SVGAGI. Between the trimmed V and J ends, which lost 6 bases and 1 base, there was a span of 13 bases. The CDR3 sequence is 14 residues long.

V is TRBV21-1 and J is TRBJ2-2; the DNA was not used to check the table's D call, TRBD1. TRBV21-1 is listed as a pseudogene. CDR3 size: 13 residues. CDR3 in amino acids: CAPFRGGTGELFF. The CDR3 nucleotides are TGTGCCCCCTTCAGGGGTGGCACCGGGGAGCTGTTTTTT.

J is TRBJ2-4 and V is TRBV4-1; 12 positions match TRBD2. There are 19 residues in the CDR3. CDR1 is MGHRA and CDR2 is YSYEKL in the germline V gene. Trimming removed 4 bases from V and 1 base from J; junction bases left unmatched: 11. The CDR3 region is CASSPTSGGPEAAKNIQYF. In nucleotides, the CDR3 is TGCGCCAGCAGCCCGACTAGCGGGGGTCCCGAGGCGGCCAAAAACATTCAGTACTTC.

The rearrangement links TRBV5-1 to TRBJ2-2, with 9 bases matching TRBD1. Germline loops: CDR1 SGHRS, CDR2 YFSETQ. Trimming took 5 bases from V and 5 from J; bases not matched to a gene: 7. The CDR3 covers 15 residues. The CDR3 protein is CASRDRDRDTGELFF. In DNA, the CDR3 is TGCGCCAGCAGAGACCGGGACAGGGATACCGGGGAGCTGTTTTTT. The complete variable domain, with remaining parts taken from reference TRBV5-1 and TRBJ2-2, reads KAGVTQTPRYLIKTRGQQVTLSCSPISGHRSVSWYQQTPGQGLQFLFEYFSETQRNKGNFPGRFSGRQFSNSRSEMNVSTLELGDSALYLCASRDRDRDTGELFFGEGSRLTVL.

This chain links TRBV9 with TRBJ1-1, with 9 bases matching TRBD1. V was clipped by 4 bases and J by 6 bases; unmatched bases: 4. Looked up from germline, CDR1 is SGDLS and CDR2 is YYNGEE. The CDR3 runs to 13 residues. CDR3 bases: TGTGCCAGCAGCCCACGACAGGGGGCTGAAGCTTTCTTT. Amino acids: CASSPRQGAEAFF.

The chain combines TRBV9 with TRBJ2-1; D unclear. Germline lookup yields CDR1 SGDLS and CDR2 YYNGEE. Trimming shortened V by 0 bases and J by 4 bases, and 5 bases separated the two germline ends. This CDR3 has 13 amino acids. As DNA, the CDR3 is TGTGCCAGCAGCGTAGCAGATTACAATGAGCAGTTCTTC. As protein: CASSVADYNEQFF.

V usage is TRBV5-1 and J usage is TRBJ1-6; 7 bases agree with TRBD1. The CDR3 covers 14 residues. V lost 0 bases and J lost 9; bases outside the gene matches: 3. Germline V CDR1 and CDR2: SGHRS, YFSETQ. The DNA for the CDR3 is TGCGCCAGCAGCTTGGACAGGGGTGGTTCACCCCTCCACTTT. As protein: CASSLDRGGSPLHF.

The V call is TRBV4-3, the J call TRBJ2-3; perhaps TRBD2 as D (7 bases). Trimming removed 0 bases from V and 2 bases from J, with 12 bases in between. CDR3 length: 16 amino acids. CDR1 LGHNA and CDR2 YSLEER come from the germline V gene. The chain's CDR3 is CASSQELGGPTDTQYF. The CDR3 region has the DNA TGCGCCAGCAGCCAAGAGTTGGGGGGGCCCACAGATACGCAGTATTTT.

This clone has only one observation. This rearrangement joins TRBV6-8 to TRBJ2-7; 8 bases match TRBD1. V was clipped by 6 bases and J by 5 bases; unmatched bases: 24. Germline CDR1 MNHGY, CDR2 SAAAGT. The CDR3 is 19 amino acids. CDR3 residues: CASSPNKTGALGVCHEQYF. The CDR3 region has the DNA TGTGCCAGCAGCCCTAACAAGACAGGGGCGTTGGGTGTATGCCACGAGCAGTACTTC.

The rearrangement links TRBV9 to TRBJ1-1; D call uncertain. Germline CDR1 is SGDLS and CDR2 is YYNGEE. The CDR3 has 13 residues. V lost 3 bases and J lost 2, with 8 bases in between. The CDR3 DNA is TGTGCCAGCAGCGGGCCGGGAAACACTGAAGCTTTCTTT. Translated: CASSGPGNTEAFF.

This sequence joins TRBV28 and TRBJ1-4; a weak D match, TRBD1 (6 bases). The CDR3 has 17 residues. CDR1 and CDR2 from the germline V gene are MDHEN and SYDVKM. Trimming cost V 3 bases and J 4 bases, with 18 bases left between them. Written as DNA, the CDR3 is TGTGCCAGCAGTTTGGCGGGAGGACAGCAGGATAATGAAAAACTGTTTTTT. This sequence encodes CASSLAGGQQDNEKLFF.

The chain has TRBV6-1 and TRBJ2-7; 9 nucleotides agree with TRBD2. The germline V gene has CDR1 MNHNS and CDR2 SASEGT. The ends lost 7 bases at V and 4 bases at J; junction bases unmatched: 5. This CDR3 is built from 13 residues. This chain's CDR3 is CASKPSGNYEQYF. DNA for the CDR3: TGTGCCAGCAAGCCTAGCGGGAATTACGAGCAGTACTTC.

Only one count was recorded for this clone. The rearrangement uses TRBV6-5 and TRBJ2-2; 7 bases match TRBD1. Germline trimming cut 10 bases from V and 6 bases from J; bases unmatched to any gene: 5. The germline gives CDR1 MNHEY, CDR2 SVGAGI. This CDR3 spans 12 amino acids. The CDR3 coding sequence is TGTGCCATCCGGGACAGTGCCGGGGAGCTGTTTTTT. Its protein is CAIRDSAGELFF.

This sequence joins TRBV11-1 and TRBJ1-1, with D maybe TRBD1 (6 bases). This CDR3 contains 17 residues. Germline CDR1 reads SGHAT; CDR2 reads FQDESV (reference sequence). The germline V and J ends were trimmed by 2 bases and 5 bases, with 21 bases remaining between them. Here the CDR3 reads CASSLHSQMGARTEAFF. CDR3 DNA sequence: TGTGCCAGCAGCTTACATTCCCAGATGGGGGCTAGGACTGAAGCTTTCTTT.

J is TRBJ1-2 and V is TRBV5-1; unclear D gene. CDR3 length equals 13 residues. Trimming removed 2 bases at V and 2 bases at J, with 7 bases between. From germline, CDR1 is SGHRS and CDR2 YFSETQ. In DNA form, the CDR3 reads TGCGCCAGCAGCTTTACAGAGAACTATGGCTACACCTTC. It translates to CASSFTENYGYTF.